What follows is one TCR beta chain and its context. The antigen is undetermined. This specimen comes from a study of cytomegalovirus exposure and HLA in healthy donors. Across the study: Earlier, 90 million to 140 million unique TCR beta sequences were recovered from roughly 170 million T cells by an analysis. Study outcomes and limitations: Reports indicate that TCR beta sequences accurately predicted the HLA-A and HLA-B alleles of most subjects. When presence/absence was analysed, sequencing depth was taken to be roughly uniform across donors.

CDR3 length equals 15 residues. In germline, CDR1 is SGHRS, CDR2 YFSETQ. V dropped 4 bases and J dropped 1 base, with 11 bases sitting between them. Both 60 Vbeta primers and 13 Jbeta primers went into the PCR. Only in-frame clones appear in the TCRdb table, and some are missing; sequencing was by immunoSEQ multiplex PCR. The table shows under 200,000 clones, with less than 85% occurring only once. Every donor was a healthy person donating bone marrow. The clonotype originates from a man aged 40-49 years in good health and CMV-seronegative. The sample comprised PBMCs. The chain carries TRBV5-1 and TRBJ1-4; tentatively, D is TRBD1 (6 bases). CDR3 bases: TGCGCCAGCAGCCCCCTACAGGGAACTAATGAAAAACTGTTTTTT. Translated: CASSPLQGTNEKLFF.